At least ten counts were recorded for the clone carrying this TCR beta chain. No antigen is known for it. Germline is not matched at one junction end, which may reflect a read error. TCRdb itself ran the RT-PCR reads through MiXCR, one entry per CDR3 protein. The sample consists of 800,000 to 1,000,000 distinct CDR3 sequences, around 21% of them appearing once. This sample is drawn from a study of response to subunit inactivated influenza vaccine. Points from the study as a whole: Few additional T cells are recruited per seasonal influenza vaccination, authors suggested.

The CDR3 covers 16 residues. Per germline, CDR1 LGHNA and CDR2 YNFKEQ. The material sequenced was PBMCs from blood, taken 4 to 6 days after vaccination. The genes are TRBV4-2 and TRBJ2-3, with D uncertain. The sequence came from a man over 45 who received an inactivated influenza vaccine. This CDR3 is CASSQDLAASTDTQYF. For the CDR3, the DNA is TGCGCCAGCAGCCAAGATTTAGCAGCTAGCACAGATACGCAGTATTTT.